The clone carrying this TCR beta chain was seen a few times. The entry originates in a study of blood T cell repertoires in COVID-19. TCRdb's copy holds only in-frame clones and misses some; the assay was immunoSEQ multiplex PCR. The data show roughly 120,000 clones, with 77% seen just once and 7.9% held by the top ten. Per the germline V gene, CDR1 is MNHNY and CDR2 is SVGAGI (reference sequence). The V and J ends lost 4 bases and 6 bases, in that order; junction bases with no gene match: 7. The CDR3 spans 14 residues. This chain joins TRBV6-6 and TRBJ1-1; 8 bases are shared with TRBD1. The sequenced material came from peripheral blood. The receptor comes from a human donor in a cohort sampled during active COVID-19. CDR3 loop: CASSFTGGDAEAFF. The CDR3 coding sequence is TGTGCCAGCAGTTTCACAGGGGGAGACGCTGAAGCTTTCTTT.